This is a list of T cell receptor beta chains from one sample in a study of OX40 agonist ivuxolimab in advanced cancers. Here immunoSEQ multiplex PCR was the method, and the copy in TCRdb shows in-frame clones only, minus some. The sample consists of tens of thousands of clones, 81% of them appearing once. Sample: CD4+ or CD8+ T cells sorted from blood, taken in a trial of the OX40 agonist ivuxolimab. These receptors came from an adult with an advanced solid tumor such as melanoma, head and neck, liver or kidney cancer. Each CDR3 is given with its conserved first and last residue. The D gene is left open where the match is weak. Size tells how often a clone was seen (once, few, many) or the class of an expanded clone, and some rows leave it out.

CDR3 protein: CASSLVVGINEQFF
CDR3 DNA: TGTGCCAGCAGCTTAGTTGTAGGGATAAATGAGCAGTTCTTC
J gene: TRBJ2-1
clone size: .
CDR3 length: 14
V gene: TRBV7-2
D gene: .

CDR3 protein: CASSEVLNTGELFF
CDR3 DNA: TGTGCCAGCAGTGAAGTACTGAACACCGGGGAGCTGTTTTTT
J gene: TRBJ2-2
clone size: .
CDR3 length: 14
V gene: TRBV25-1
D gene: .

CDR3 protein: CASSRDSGNTIYF
CDR3 DNA: TGCGCCAGCAGCAGGGACTCCGGAAACACCATATATTTT
J gene: TRBJ1-3
clone size: .
CDR3 length: 13
V gene: TRBV5-1
D gene: .

CDR3 protein: CASSHTDYSYNEQFF
CDR3 DNA: TGTGCCAGCAGCCACACGGATTACTCCTACAATGAGCAGTTCTTC
J gene: TRBJ2-1
clone size: .
CDR3 length: 15
V gene: TRBV7-8
D gene: .

CDR3 protein: CASGAPAVGSYNEQFF
CDR3 DNA: TGTGCCAGCGGCGCCCCCGCGGTTGGCTCCTACAATGAGCAGTTCTTC
J gene: TRBJ2-1
clone size: .
CDR3 length: 16
V gene: TRBV9
D gene: .

CDR3 protein: CASSRTVLTF
CDR3 DNA: TGTGCCAGCAGCAGAACCGTCCTGACTTTC
J gene: TRBJ2-6
clone size: .
CDR3 length: 10
V gene: TRBV2
D gene: .

CDR3 protein: CASSSTGESPLHF
CDR3 DNA: TGTGCCAGCAGTTCGACAGGGGAATCACCCCTCCACTTT
J gene: TRBJ1-6
clone size: .
CDR3 length: 13
V gene: TRBV6-5
D gene: TRBD1

CDR3 protein: CASSPVLRSTIYF
CDR3 DNA: TGTGCCAGCTCACCGGTACTCAGGAGCACCATATATTTT
J gene: TRBJ1-3
clone size: .
CDR3 length: 13
V gene: TRBV18
D gene: .

CDR3 protein: CASSVDRDGYTF
CDR3 DNA: TGTGCCAGCAGCGTAGACAGGGATGGCTACACCTTC
J gene: TRBJ1-2
clone size: few
CDR3 length: 12
V gene: TRBV9
D gene: .

CDR3 protein: CASSQDMAGSHTSYTF
CDR3 DNA: TGTGCCAGCAGCCAAGATATGGCAGGAAGTCATACGAGCTACACCTTC
J gene: TRBJ1-2
clone size: .
CDR3 length: 16
V gene: TRBV4-2
D gene: .

CDR3 protein: CASSLAGQGPYEQYF
CDR3 DNA: TGTGCCAGCAGCTTAGCTGGCCAGGGCCCCTACGAGCAGTACTTC
J gene: TRBJ2-7
clone size: .
CDR3 length: 15
V gene: TRBV7-9
D gene: .

CDR3 protein: CASTSGASGETQYF
CDR3 DNA: TGTGCCAGCACGTCCGGGGCATCCGGAGAGACCCAGTACTTC
J gene: TRBJ2-5
clone size: .
CDR3 length: 14
V gene: TRBV27
D gene: .

CDR3 protein: CASSLTSGKYNEQFF
CDR3 DNA: TGTGCCAGCAGCTTGACTAGCGGGAAGTACAATGAGCAGTTCTTC
J gene: TRBJ2-1
clone size: .
CDR3 length: 15
V gene: TRBV7-2
D gene: TRBD2

CDR3 protein: CSVLKVHRMVYEQYF
CDR3 DNA: TGCAGCGTTCTGAAGGTCCACAGGATGGTATACGAGCAGTACTTC
J gene: TRBJ2-7
clone size: .
CDR3 length: 15
V gene: TRBV29-1
D gene: .

CDR3 protein: CASSFEGQGIEQFF
CDR3 DNA: TGCGCCAGCAGCTTCGAGGGACAGGGGATTGAGCAGTTCTTC
J gene: TRBJ2-1
clone size: .
CDR3 length: 14
V gene: TRBV5-1
D gene: TRBD1

CDR3 protein: CASRGDRGGSGNTIYF
CDR3 DNA: TGTGCCAGCAGAGGGGACAGGGGAGGCTCTGGAAACACCATATATTTT
J gene: TRBJ1-3
clone size: .
CDR3 length: 16
V gene: TRBV11-3
D gene: TRBD1

CDR3 protein: CSVGLAQGAYNEQFF
CDR3 DNA: TGCAGCGTTGGATTAGCACAGGGGGCCTACAATGAGCAGTTCTTC
J gene: TRBJ2-1
clone size: .
CDR3 length: 15
V gene: TRBV29-1
D gene: TRBD1

CDR3 protein: CASSLPGFGYGYTF
CDR3 DNA: TGTGCCAGCAGCTTACCGGGCTTCGGGTATGGCTACACCTTC
J gene: TRBJ1-2
clone size: few
CDR3 length: 14
V gene: TRBV7-9
D gene: .

CDR3 protein: CATSNHSGTGSYGYTF
CDR3 DNA: TGTGCCACCAGCAACCACTCCGGGACAGGTTCCTATGGCTACACCTTC
J gene: TRBJ1-2
clone size: .
CDR3 length: 16
V gene: TRBV15
D gene: TRBD1

CDR3 protein: CASSFMSTRGEQYF
CDR3 DNA: TGTGCCAGCAGCTTTATGTCCACACGGGGCGAGCAGTACTTC
J gene: TRBJ2-7
clone size: .
CDR3 length: 14
V gene: TRBV7-2
D gene: .

CDR3 protein: CASTRERYGYTF
CDR3 DNA: TGTGCCAGCACCAGGGAGCGCTATGGCTACACCTTC
J gene: TRBJ1-2
clone size: few
CDR3 length: 12
V gene: TRBV2
D gene: .

CDR3 protein: CASSFGGTNTGELFF
CDR3 DNA: TGTGCCAGCAGCTTCGGAGGCACGAACACCGGGGAGCTGTTTTTT
J gene: TRBJ2-2
clone size: .
CDR3 length: 15
V gene: TRBV7-8
D gene: .

CDR3 protein: CAISPTGENQPQHF
CDR3 DNA: TGTGCCATCAGTCCCACAGGGGAGAATCAGCCCCAGCATTTT
J gene: TRBJ1-5
clone size: .
CDR3 length: 14
V gene: TRBV10-3
D gene: TRBD1

CDR3 protein: CASSLNTYGQYF
CDR3 DNA: TGTGCCAGCAGTTTAAACACCTACGGGCAGTACTTC
J gene: TRBJ2-7
clone size: .
CDR3 length: 12
V gene: TRBV28
D gene: .

CDR3 protein: CASSREAGGRTDTQYF
CDR3 DNA: TGTGCCAGCAGCAGAGAAGCGGGGGGGCGGACAGATACGCAGTATTTT
J gene: TRBJ2-3
clone size: .
CDR3 length: 16
V gene: TRBV13
D gene: TRBD2

CDR3 protein: CASSEPPGSAFF
CDR3 DNA: TGTGCCAGCAGCGAACCTCCGGGGTCAGCTTTCTTT
J gene: TRBJ1-1
clone size: .
CDR3 length: 12
V gene: TRBV5-8
D gene: .

CDR3 protein: CASIRGDYNEQFF
CDR3 DNA: TGTGCCAGCATACGAGGGGACTACAATGAGCAGTTCTTC
J gene: TRBJ2-1
clone size: once
CDR3 length: 13
V gene: TRBV6-1
D gene: .

CDR3 protein: CATSRDRDFQETQYF
CDR3 DNA: TGTGCCACCAGCAGAGATCGGGACTTCCAAGAGACCCAGTACTTC
J gene: TRBJ2-5
clone size: .
CDR3 length: 15
V gene: TRBV15
D gene: .

CDR3 protein: CASSSPGRDTGAFF
CDR3 DNA: TGTGCCAGCAGCTCCCCCGGGCGGGACACCGGGGCTTTCTTT
J gene: TRBJ1-1
clone size: once
CDR3 length: 14
V gene: TRBV6-5
D gene: .

CDR3 protein: CASSQGPLAGTGNEQFF
CDR3 DNA: TGTGCCAGCAGCCAAGGACCTCTAGCGGGAACGGGGAATGAGCAGTTCTTC
J gene: TRBJ2-1
clone size: .
CDR3 length: 17
V gene: TRBV4-2
D gene: TRBD2

CDR3 protein: CASSYGGSGGTEAFF
CDR3 DNA: TGTGCCAGCAGTTATGGCGGCAGTGGAGGCACTGAAGCTTTCTTT
J gene: TRBJ1-1
clone size: .
CDR3 length: 15
V gene: TRBV6-5
D gene: .

CDR3 protein: CASSQGAAYDGNTIYF
CDR3 DNA: TGCGCCAGCAGCCAAGGAGCCGCCTATGATGGAAACACCATATATTTT
J gene: TRBJ1-3
clone size: .
CDR3 length: 16
V gene: TRBV4-1
D gene: .

CDR3 protein: CASSLISPNQPQHF
CDR3 DNA: TGTGCCAGCAGTCTCATTTCCCCCAATCAGCCCCAGCATTTT
J gene: TRBJ1-5
clone size: .
CDR3 length: 14
V gene: TRBV28
D gene: .

CDR3 protein: CASKEQGGSVGTSPLHF
CDR3 DNA: TGCGCCAGCAAGGAACAGGGCGGTTCGGTCGGGACTTCACCCCTCCACTTT
J gene: TRBJ1-6
clone size: .
CDR3 length: 17
V gene: TRBV5-1
D gene: .

CDR3 protein: CASKFGQETLNTEAFF
CDR3 DNA: TGTGCCAGTAAGTTTGGCCAGGAGACGTTGAACACTGAAGCTTTCTTT
J gene: TRBJ1-1
clone size: few
CDR3 length: 16
V gene: TRBV19
D gene: .

CDR3 protein: CASSPFAGNTEAFF
CDR3 DNA: TGCGCCAGCAGCCCCTTTGCGGGTAACACTGAAGCTTTCTTT
J gene: TRBJ1-1
clone size: .
CDR3 length: 14
V gene: TRBV4-3
D gene: .

CDR3 protein: CSVVSRTANTEAFF
CDR3 DNA: TGCAGCGTTGTATCTAGGACAGCGAACACTGAAGCTTTCTTT
J gene: TRBJ1-1
clone size: .
CDR3 length: 14
V gene: TRBV29-1
D gene: .

CDR3 protein: CASSVQGSSYEQYF
CDR3 DNA: TGTGCCAGCAGCGTCCAGGGGAGCTCCTACGAGCAGTACTTC
J gene: TRBJ2-7
clone size: .
CDR3 length: 14
V gene: TRBV7-8
D gene: .

CDR3 protein: CASSSPGHGKLFF
CDR3 DNA: TGTGCCAGCAGTTCTCCAGGGCATGGAAAACTGTTTTTT
J gene: TRBJ1-4
clone size: few
CDR3 length: 13
V gene: TRBV6-5
D gene: .

CDR3 protein: CASSSRDSNQPQHF
CDR3 DNA: TGTGCCAGCAGCTCCCGGGACAGCAATCAGCCCCAGCATTTT
J gene: TRBJ1-5
clone size: .
CDR3 length: 14
V gene: TRBV5-5
D gene: .

CDR3 protein: CASSLLVAGGGETQYF
CDR3 DNA: TGTGCCAGCAGCTTATTAGTAGCGGGAGGTGGAGAGACCCAGTACTTC
J gene: TRBJ2-5
clone size: .
CDR3 length: 16
V gene: TRBV7-2
D gene: TRBD2

CDR3 protein: CASSSRPTSGGAQETQYF
CDR3 DNA: TGCGCCAGCAGCTCTCGTCCTACTAGCGGGGGTGCCCAAGAGACCCAGTACTTC
J gene: TRBJ2-5
clone size: few
CDR3 length: 18
V gene: TRBV5-1
D gene: TRBD2